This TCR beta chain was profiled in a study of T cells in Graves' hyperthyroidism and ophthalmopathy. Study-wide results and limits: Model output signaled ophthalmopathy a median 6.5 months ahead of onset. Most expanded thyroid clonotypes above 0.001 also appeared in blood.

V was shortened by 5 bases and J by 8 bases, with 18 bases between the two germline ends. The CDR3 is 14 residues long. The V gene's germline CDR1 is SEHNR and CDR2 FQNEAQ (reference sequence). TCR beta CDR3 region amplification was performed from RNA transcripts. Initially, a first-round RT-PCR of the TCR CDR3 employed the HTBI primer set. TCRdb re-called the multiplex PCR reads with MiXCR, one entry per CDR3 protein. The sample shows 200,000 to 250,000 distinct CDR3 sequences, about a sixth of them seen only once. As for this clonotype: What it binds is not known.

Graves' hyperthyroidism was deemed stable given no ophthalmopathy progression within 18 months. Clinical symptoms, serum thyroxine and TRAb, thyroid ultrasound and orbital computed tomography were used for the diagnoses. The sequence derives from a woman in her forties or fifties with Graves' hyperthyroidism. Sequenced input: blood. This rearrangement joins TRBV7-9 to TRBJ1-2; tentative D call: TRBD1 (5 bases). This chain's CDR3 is CASSPTVGSRGYTF. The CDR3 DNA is TGTGCCAGCAGCCCGACAGTGGGATCGAGGGGCTACACCTTC.